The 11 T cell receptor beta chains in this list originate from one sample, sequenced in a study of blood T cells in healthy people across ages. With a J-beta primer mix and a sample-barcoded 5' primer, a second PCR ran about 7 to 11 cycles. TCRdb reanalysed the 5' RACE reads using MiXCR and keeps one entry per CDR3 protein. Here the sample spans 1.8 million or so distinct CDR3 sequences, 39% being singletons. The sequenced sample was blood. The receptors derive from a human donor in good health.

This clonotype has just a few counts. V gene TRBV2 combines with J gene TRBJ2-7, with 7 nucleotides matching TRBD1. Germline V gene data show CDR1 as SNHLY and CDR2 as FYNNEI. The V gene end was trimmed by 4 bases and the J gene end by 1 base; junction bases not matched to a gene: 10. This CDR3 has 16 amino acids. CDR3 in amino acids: CASSGVIMGQSYEQYF. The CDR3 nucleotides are TGTGCCAGCAGTGGTGTTATAATGGGACAGTCCTACGAGCAGTACTTC. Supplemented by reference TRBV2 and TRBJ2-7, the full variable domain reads EPEVTQTPSHQVTQMGQEVILRCVPISNHLYFYWYRQILGQKVEFLVSFYNNEISEKSEIFDDQFSVERPDGSNFTLKIRSTKLEDSAMYFCASSGVIMGQSYEQYFGPGTRLTVT.

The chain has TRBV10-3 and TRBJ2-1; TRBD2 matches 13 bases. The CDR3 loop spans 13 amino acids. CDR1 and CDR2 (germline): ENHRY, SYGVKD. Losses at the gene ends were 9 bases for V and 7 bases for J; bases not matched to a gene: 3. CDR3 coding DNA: TGTGCCATGAGACTAGCGGGGGGAAATGAGCAGTTCTTC. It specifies CAMRLAGGNEQFF.

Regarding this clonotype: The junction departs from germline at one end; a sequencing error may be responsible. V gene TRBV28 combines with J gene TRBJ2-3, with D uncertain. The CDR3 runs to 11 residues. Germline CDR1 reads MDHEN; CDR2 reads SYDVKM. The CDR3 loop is CACSLVDTQYF. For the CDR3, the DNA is TGTGCCTGCAGTTTAGTAGATACGCAGTATTTT.

The CDR3 DNA is TGTGCCAGCAGCCAAGATTTTGCAGGGGAGGTAGGCACTGAAGCTTTCTTT. Amino acid sequence: CASSQDFAGEVGTEAFF. J is TRBJ1-1 and V is TRBV4-2; TRBD1 is a possible D gene (6 bases). Trimming took 0 bases from V and 4 from J, leaving 18 bases between them. Germline V CDR1 and CDR2: LGHNA, YNFKEQ. This CDR3 contains 17 residues.

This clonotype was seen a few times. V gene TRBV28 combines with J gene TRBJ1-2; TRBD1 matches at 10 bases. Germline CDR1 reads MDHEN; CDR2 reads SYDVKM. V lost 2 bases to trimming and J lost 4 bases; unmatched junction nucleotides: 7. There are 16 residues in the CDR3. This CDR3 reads CASSLGGQGVIYGYTF. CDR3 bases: TGTGCCAGCAGTTTAGGAGGACAGGGGGTCATCTATGGCTACACCTTC.

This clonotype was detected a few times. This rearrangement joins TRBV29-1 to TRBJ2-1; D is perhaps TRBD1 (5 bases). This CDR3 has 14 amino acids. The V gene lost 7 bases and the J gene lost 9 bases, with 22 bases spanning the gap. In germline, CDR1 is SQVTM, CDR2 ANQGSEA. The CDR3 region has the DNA TGCAGCGCTGAGCCGGGCCCTATGCAGGGTGAGCAGTTCTTC. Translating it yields CSAEPGPMQGEQFF.

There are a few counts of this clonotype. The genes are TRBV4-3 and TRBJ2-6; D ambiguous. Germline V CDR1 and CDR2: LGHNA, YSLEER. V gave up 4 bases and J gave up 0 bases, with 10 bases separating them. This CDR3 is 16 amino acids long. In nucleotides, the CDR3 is TGCGCCAGCAGCCCCACGGCCCACTCTGGGGCCAACGTCCTGACTTTC. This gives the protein CASSPTAHSGANVLTF.

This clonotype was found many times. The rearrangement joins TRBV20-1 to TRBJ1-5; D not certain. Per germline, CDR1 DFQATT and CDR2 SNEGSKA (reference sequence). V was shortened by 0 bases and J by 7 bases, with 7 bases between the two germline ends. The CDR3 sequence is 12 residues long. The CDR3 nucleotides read TGCAGTGCTAGAGATGGAGGCCAGCCCCAGCATTTT. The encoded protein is CSARDGGQPQHF.

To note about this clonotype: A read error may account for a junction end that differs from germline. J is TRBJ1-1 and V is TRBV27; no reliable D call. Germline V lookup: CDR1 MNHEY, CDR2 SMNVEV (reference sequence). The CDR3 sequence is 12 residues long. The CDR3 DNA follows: TGTGCCTGCAGTCGGCCTGGGGCTGAAGCTTTCTTT. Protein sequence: CACSRPGAEAFF.

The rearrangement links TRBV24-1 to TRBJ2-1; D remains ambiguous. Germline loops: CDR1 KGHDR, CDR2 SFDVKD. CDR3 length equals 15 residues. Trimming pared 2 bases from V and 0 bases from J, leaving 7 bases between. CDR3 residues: CATSDSALSYNEQFF. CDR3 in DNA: TGTGCCACCAGTGATTCGGCCCTCTCCTACAATGAGCAGTTCTTC.

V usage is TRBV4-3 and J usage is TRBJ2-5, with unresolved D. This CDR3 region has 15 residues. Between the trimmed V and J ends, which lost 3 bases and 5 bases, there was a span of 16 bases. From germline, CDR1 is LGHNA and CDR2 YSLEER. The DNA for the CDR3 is TGCGCCAGCAGCCAGGATAGCACATCGTGGGAGACCCAGTACTTC. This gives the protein CASSQDSTSWETQYF.